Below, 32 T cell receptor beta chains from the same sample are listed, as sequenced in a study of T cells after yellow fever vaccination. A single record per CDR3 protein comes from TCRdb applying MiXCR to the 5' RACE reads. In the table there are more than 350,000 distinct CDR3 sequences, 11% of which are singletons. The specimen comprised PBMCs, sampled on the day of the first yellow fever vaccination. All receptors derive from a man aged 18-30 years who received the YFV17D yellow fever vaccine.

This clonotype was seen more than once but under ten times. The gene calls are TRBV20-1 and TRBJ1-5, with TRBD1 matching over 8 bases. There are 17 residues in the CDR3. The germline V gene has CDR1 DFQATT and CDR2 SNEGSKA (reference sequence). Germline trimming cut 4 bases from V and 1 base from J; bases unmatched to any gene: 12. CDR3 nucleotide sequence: TGCAGTGCTAAACGGGACAGGACTTACTTCAGCAATCAGCCCCAGCATTTT. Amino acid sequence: CSAKRDRTYFSNQPQHF.

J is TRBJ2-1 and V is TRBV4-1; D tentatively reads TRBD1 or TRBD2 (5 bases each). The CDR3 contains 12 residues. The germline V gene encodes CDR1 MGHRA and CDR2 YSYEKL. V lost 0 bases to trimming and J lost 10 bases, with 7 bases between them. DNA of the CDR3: TGCGCCAGCAGCCAAGATCGGGGCGAGCAGTTCTTC. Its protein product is CASSQDRGEQFF.

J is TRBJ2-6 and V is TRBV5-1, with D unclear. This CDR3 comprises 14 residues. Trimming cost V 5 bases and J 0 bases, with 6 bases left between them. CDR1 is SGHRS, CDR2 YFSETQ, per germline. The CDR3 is CASRLDSGANVLTF. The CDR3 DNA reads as TGCGCCAGCAGGCTAGACTCTGGGGCCAACGTCCTGACTTTC.

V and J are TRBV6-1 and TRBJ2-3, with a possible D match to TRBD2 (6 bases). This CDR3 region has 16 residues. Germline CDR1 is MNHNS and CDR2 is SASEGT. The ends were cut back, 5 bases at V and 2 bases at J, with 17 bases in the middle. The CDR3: CASSPGGGGNTDTQYF. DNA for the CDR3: TGTGCCAGCAGTCCCGGTGGGGGAGGTAACACAGATACGCAGTATTTT.

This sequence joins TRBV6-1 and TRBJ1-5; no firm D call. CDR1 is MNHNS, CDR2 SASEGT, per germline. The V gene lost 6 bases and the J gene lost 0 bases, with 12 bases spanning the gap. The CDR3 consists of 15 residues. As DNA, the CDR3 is TGTGCCAGCAGGCACGAGCCAAATAGCAATCAGCCCCAGCATTTT. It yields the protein CASRHEPNSNQPQHF.

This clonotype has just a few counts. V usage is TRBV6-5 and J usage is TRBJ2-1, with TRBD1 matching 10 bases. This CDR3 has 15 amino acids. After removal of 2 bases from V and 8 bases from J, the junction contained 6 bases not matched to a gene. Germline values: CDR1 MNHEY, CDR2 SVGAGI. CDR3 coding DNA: TGTGCCAGCAGTTACGCGGACAGGGGGGTAGATGAGCAGTTCTTC. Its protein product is CASSYADRGVDEQFF.

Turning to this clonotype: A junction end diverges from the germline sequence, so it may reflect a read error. For the CDR3, the DNA is TGTGCCAGCAGCTTCTTCTACTACGTGCAGTACTTC. Protein product: CASSFFYYVQYF. The chain recombines TRBV5-5 with TRBJ2-7; D remains unclear. The CDR3 contains 12 residues. The germline gives CDR1 SGHKS, CDR2 YYEKEE (reference sequence). The variable domain in full, with the rest retrieved from reference TRBV5-5 and TRBJ2-7, is DAGVTQSPTHLIKTRGQQVTLRCSPISGHKSVSWYQQVLGQGPQFIFQYYEKEERGRGNFPDRFSARQFPNYSSELNVNALLLGDSALYLCASSFFYYVQYFGPGTRLTVT.

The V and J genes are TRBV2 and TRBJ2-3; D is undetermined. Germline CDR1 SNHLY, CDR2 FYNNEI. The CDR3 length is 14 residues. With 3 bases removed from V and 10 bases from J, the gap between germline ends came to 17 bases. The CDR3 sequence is CASSERSTSIAQYF. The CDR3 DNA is TGTGCCAGCAGTGAGAGGTCCACGAGTATTGCGCAGTATTTT.

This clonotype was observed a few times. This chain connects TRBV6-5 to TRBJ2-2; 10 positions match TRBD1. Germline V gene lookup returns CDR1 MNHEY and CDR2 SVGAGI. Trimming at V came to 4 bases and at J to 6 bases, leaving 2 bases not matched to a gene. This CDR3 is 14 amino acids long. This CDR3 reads CASSSGTGAGELFF. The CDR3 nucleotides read TGTGCCAGCAGTTCTGGGACAGGGGCCGGGGAGCTGTTTTTT.

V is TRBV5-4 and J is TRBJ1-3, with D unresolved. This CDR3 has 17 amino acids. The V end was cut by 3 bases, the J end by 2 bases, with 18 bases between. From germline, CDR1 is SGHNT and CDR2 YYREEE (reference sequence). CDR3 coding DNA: TGTGCCAGCAGCTCAGGAGGGAACCGAGGCGCTGGAAACACCATATATTTT. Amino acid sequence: CASSSGGNRGAGNTIYF.

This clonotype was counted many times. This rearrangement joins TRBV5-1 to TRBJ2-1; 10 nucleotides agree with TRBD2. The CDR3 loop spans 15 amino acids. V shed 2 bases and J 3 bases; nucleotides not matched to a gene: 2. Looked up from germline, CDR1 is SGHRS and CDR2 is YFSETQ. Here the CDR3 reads CASSFSSGGYNEQFF. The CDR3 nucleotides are TGCGCCAGCAGCTTTTCTAGCGGGGGCTACAATGAGCAGTTCTTC.

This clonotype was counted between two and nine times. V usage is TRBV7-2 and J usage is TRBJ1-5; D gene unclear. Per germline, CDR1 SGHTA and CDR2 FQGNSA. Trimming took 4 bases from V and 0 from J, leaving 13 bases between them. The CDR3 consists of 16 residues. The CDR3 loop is CASSSIGPHSNQPQHF. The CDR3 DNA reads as TGTGCCAGCAGCTCGATCGGGCCCCATAGCAATCAGCCCCAGCATTTT.

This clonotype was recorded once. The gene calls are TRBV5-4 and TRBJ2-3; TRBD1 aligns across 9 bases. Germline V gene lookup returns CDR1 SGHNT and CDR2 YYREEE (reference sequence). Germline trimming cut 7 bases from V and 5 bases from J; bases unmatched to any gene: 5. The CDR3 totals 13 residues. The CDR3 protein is CASGDREVDTQYF. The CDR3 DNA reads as TGTGCCAGCGGGGACAGGGAGGTAGATACGCAGTATTTT.

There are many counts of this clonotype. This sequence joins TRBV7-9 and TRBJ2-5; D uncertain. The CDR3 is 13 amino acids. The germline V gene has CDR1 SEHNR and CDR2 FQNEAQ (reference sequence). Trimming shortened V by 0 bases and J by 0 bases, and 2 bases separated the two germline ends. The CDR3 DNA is TGTGCCAGCAGCTTAGCCCACCAAGAGACCCAGTACTTC. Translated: CASSLAHQETQYF.

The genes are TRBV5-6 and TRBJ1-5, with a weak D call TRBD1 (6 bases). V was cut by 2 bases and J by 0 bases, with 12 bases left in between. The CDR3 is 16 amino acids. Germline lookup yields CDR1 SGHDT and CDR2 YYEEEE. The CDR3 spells CASSFGPGVSNQPQHF. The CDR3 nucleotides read TGTGCCAGCAGCTTTGGACCAGGGGTTAGCAATCAGCCCCAGCATTTT.

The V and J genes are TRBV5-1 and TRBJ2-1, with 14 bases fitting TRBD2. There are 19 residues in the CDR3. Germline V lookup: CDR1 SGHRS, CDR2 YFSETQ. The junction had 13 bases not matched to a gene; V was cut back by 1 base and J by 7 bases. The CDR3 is CASSLTPLRLAGGPNEQFF. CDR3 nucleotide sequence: TGCGCCAGCAGCTTGACCCCACTCCGACTAGCGGGGGGGCCGAATGAGCAGTTCTTC.

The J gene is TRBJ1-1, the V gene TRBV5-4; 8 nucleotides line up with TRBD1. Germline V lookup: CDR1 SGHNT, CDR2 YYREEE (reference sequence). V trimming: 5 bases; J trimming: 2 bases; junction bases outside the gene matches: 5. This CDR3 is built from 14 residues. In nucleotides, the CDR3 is TGTGCCAGCAGGGCGGACAGGGCCAACACTGAAGCTTTCTTT. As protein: CASRADRANTEAFF.

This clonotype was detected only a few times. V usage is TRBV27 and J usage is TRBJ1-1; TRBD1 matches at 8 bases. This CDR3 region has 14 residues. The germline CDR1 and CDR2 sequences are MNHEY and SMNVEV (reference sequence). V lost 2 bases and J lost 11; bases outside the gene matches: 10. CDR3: CASSLGLGGQAAFF. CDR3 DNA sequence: TGTGCCAGCAGTTTAGGTCTGGGGGGACAGGCGGCTTTCTTT.

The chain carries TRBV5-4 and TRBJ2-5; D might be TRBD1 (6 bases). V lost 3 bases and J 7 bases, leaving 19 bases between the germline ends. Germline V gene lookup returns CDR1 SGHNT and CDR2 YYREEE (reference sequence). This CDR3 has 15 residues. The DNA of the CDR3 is TGTGCCAGCAGCTGGGGATCAAGGGGGAGTGGGACCCAGTACTTC. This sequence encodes CASSWGSRGSGTQYF.

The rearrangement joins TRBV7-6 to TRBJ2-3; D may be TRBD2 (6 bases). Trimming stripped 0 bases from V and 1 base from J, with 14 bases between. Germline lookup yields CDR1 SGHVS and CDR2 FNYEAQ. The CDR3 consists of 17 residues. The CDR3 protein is CASSLAQGTGGTDTQYF. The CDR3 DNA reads TGTGCCAGCAGCTTAGCGCAAGGGACTGGCGGCACAGATACGCAGTATTTT.

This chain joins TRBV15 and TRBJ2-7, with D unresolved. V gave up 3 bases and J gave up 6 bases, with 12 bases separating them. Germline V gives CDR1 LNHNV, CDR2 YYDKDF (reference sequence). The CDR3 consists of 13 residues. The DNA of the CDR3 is TGTGCCACCAGCAGGGTCCGAGTCAGCGAGCAGTACTTC. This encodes CATSRVRVSEQYF.

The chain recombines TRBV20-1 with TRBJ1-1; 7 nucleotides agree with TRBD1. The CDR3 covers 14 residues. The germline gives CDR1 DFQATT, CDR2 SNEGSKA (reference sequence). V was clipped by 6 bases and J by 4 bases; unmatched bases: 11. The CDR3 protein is CSAPNPQGPTEAFF. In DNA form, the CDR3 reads TGCAGTGCCCCAAATCCACAGGGGCCCACTGAAGCTTTCTTT.

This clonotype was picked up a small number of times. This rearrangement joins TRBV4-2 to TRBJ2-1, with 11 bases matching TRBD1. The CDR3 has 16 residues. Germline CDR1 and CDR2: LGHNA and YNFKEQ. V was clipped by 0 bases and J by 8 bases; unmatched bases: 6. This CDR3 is CASSQDGTGGVDEQFF. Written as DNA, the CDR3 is TGTGCCAGCAGCCAAGACGGGACAGGGGGGGTGGATGAGCAGTTCTTC.

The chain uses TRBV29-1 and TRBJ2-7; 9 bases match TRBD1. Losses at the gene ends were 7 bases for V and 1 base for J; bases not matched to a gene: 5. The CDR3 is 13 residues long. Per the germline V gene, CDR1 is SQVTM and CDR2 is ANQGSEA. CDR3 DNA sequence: TGCAGCGGCGGACAGGGGAGATCCTACGAGCAGTACTTC. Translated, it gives CSGGQGRSYEQYF.

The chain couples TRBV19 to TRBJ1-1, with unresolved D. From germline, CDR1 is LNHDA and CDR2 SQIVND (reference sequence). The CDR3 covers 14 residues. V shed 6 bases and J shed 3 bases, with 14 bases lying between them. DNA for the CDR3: TGTGCCAGTAGGAAGCTCGACAAGGACACTGAAGCTTTCTTT. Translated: CASRKLDKDTEAFF.

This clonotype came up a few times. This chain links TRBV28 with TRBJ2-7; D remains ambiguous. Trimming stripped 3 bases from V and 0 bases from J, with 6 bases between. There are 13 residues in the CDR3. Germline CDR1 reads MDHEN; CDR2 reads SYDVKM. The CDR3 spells CASSLRGSYEQYV. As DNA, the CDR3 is TGTGCCAGCAGTTTGAGAGGCTCCTACGAGCAGTACGTC.

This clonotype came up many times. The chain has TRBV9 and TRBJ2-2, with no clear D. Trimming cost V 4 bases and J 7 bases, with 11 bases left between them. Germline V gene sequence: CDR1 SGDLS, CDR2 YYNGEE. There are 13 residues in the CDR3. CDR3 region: CASSFRGDGELFF. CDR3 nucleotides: TGTGCCAGCAGCTTCCGTGGCGACGGGGAGCTGTTTTTT.

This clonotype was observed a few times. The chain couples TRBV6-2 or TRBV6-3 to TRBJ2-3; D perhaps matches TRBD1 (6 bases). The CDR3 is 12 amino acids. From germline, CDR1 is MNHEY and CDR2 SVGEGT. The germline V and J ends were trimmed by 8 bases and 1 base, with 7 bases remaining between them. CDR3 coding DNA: TGTGCCAGCTGGACAGGCACAGATACGCAGTATTTT. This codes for CASWTGTDTQYF.

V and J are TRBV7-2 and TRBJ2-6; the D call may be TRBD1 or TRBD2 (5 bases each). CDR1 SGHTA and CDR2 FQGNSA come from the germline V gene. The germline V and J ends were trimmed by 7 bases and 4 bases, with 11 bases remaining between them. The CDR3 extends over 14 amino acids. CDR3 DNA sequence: TGTGCCAGCACCCCGGGGCCAGGGGCCAACGTCCTGACTTTC. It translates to CASTPGPGANVLTF.

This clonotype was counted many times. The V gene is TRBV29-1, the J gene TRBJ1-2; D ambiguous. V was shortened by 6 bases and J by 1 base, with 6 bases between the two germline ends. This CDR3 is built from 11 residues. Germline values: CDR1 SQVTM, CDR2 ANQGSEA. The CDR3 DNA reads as TGCAGCGTAACAGATAACTATGGCTACACCTTC. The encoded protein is CSVTDNYGYTF.

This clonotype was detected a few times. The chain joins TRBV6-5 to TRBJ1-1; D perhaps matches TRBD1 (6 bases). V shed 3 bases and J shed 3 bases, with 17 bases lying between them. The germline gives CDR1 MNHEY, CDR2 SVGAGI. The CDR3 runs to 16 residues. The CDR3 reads CASSYWGGMGDTEAFF. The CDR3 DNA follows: TGTGCCAGCAGTTATTGGGGGGGCATGGGGGACACTGAAGCTTTCTTT.

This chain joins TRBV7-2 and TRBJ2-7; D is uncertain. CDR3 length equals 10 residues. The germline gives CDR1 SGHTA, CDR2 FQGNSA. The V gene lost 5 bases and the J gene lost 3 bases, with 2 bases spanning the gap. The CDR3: CASSLYEQYV. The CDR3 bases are TGTGCCAGCAGCCTCTACGAGCAGTACGTC.